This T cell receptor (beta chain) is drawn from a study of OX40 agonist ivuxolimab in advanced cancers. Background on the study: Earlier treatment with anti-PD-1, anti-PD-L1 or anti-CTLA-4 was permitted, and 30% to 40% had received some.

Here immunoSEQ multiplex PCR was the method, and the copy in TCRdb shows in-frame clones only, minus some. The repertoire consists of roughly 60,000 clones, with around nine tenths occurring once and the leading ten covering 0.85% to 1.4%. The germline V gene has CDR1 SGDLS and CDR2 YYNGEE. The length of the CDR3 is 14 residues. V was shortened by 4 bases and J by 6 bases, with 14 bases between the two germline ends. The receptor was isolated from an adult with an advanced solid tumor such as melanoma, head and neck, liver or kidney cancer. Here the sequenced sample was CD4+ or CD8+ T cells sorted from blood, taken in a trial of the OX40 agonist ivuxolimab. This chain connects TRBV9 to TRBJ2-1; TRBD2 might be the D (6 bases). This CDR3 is CASSPAPGSNEQFF. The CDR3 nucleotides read TGTGCCAGCAGCCCCGCCCCCGGGAGCAATGAGCAGTTCTTC.